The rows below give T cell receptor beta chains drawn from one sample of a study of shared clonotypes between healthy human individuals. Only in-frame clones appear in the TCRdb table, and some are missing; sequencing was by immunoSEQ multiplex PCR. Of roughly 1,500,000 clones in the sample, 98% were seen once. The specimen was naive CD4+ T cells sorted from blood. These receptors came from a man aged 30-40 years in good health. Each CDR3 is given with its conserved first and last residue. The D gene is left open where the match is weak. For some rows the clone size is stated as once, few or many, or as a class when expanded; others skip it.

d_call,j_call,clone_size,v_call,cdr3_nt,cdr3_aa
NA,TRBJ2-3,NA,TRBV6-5,TGTGCCAGCAGAACCACAGGGAGCACAGATACGCAGTATTTT,CASRTTGSTDTQYF
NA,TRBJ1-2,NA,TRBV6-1,TGTGCCAGCACGGAGACAGGTCCTTCTATTTATGGCTACACCTTC,CASTETGPSIYGYTF
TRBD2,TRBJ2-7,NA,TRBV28,TGTGCCAGCACACCGGGAGGACTTACCTACGAGCAGTACTTC,CASTPGGLTYEQYF
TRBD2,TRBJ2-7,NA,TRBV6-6,TGTGCCAGCAGTCCGCGGGAGTCCCACGAGCAGTACTTC,CASSPRESHEQYF
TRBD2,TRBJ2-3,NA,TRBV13,TGTGCCAGCAGCCGGCGGACTAGCGGGAGAACAGATACGCAGTATTTT,CASSRRTSGRTDTQYF
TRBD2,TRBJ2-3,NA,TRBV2,TGTGCCAGAACTAGCGGGGCCAGCACAGATACGCAGTATTTT,CARTSGASTDTQYF
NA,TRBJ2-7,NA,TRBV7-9,TGTGCCAGCAGCTGGCCCCCGGCGGACCTCTCCTACGAGCAGTACTTC,CASSWPPADLSYEQYF
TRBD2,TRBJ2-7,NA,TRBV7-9,TGTGCCAGCAGCCGGGGGAGACTAGCGGATGCCTACGAGCAGTACTTC,CASSRGRLADAYEQYF
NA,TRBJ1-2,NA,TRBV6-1,TGTGCCAGCAGTGAAGCAGGCGTCGGCTATGGCTACACCTTC,CASSEAGVGYGYTF
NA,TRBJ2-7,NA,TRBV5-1,TGCGCCAGCAGCCTGACAGGCGGACTCTCCTACGAGCAGTACTTC,CASSLTGGLSYEQYF
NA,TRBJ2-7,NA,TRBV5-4,TGTGCCAGCAGCGGACGGGACCAATTTTACGAGCAGTACTTC,CASSGRDQFYEQYF
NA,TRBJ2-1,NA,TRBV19,TGTGCCAGTAGTACCCCCGGTGGGTGGGGTGCCAATGAGCAGTTCTTC,CASSTPGGWGANEQFF
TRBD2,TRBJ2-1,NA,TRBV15,TGTGCCACCAGCAGCCCGGGGGGGAGTCAGGTTGAGCAGTTCTTC,CATSSPGGSQVEQFF
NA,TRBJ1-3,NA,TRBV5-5,TGTGCCAGCAGGCGAGGGGACTACTCTGGAAACACCATATATTTT,CASRRGDYSGNTIYF
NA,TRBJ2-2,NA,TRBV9,TGTGCCAGCAGCGTGGGTTGGGGGAACACCGGGGAGCTGTTTTTT,CASSVGWGNTGELFF
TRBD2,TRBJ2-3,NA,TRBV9,TGTGCCAGTAGGACGGGAGGGCCCTCAGATACGCAGTATTTT,CASRTGGPSDTQYF
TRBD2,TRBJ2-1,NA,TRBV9,TGTGCCAGCAGCGTAGTGAGCGGGACCTACAATGAGCAGTTCTTC,CASSVVSGTYNEQFF
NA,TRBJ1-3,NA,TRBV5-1,TGCGCCAGCAGGGGGAACCCAACAAGGGGATCTGGAAACACCATATATTTT,CASRGNPTRGSGNTIYF
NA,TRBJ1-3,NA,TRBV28,TGTGCCAGCAGTTTAAACGGGGGGTTTGGAGCTGGAAACACCATATATTTT,CASSLNGGFGAGNTIYF
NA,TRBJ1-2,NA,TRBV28,TGTGCCAGCAGTTTGGTAGGGAATGGCTACACCTTC,CASSLVGNGYTF
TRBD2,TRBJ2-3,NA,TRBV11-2,TGTGCCAGCAGCTTCCCAGGGACTAGCGTCCTCACAGATACGCAGTATTTT,CASSFPGTSVLTDTQYF
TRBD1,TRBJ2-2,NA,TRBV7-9,TGTGCCAGCACCATAGGGACAGGGCTCACCGGGGAGCTGTTTTTT,CASTIGTGLTGELFF
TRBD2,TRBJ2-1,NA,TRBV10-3,TGTGCCATCAGTAATAGCGGGAGAGTCTACAATGAGCAGTTCTTC,CAISNSGRVYNEQFF
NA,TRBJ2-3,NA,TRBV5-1,TGCGCCAGCAGCCCCTCCAGTGTATCAGATACGCAGTATTTT,CASSPSSVSDTQYF
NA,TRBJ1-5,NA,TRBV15,TGTGCCACCAGCATTGACAGTCAGCCCCAGCATTTT,CATSIDSQPQHF
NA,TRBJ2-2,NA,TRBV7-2,TGTGCCAGCAGCTTAGAAGGAGTCTTTCACACCGGGGAGCTGTTTTTT,CASSLEGVFHTGELFF
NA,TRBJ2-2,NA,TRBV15,TGTGCCACCAGCAGAGATTTAGGGGACACCGGGGAGCTGTTTTTT,CATSRDLGDTGELFF
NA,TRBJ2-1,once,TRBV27,TGTGCCAGCAGCGGCAGGGGAGGGCCCTCGAATGAGCAGTTCTTC,CASSGRGGPSNEQFF
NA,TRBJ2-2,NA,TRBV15,TGTGCCACCAGCAGAGATGGGTGGGTCGGGGAGCTGTTTTTT,CATSRDGWVGELFF
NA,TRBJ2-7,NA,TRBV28,TGTGCCAGCAGCATACGGGCCTTGCTGGGCTACGAGCAGTACTTC,CASSIRALLGYEQYF
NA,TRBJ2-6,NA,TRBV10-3,TGTGCCACTACCCCAGTTCCAGGGGCCAACGTCCTGACTTTC,CATTPVPGANVLTF
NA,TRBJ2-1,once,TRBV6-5,TGTGCCAGCAGTTACAGGGCTCTGGGGAATGAGCAGTTCTTC,CASSYRALGNEQFF
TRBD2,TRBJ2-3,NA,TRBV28,TGTGCCAGCACTAAGCGGGAGGGCCTGGGCACAGATACGCAGTATTTT,CASTKREGLGTDTQYF
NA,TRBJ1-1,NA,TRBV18,TGTGCCAGCTCAACCCAGGGTTTGATCACTGAAGCTTTCTTT,CASSTQGLITEAFF
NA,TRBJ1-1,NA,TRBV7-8,TGTGCCAGCAGCCGGTTGGGGGGTTTTTCTGAAGCTTTCTTT,CASSRLGGFSEAFF
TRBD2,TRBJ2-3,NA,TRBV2,TGTGCCAGCAGCTCTCCTGGGGGGAGGGCCATCACAGATACGCAGTATTTT,CASSSPGGRAITDTQYF
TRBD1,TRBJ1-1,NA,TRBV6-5,TGTGCCAGCAGCTACCTATTGGGACAGACCGGAGCTGAAGCTTTCTTT,CASSYLLGQTGAEAFF
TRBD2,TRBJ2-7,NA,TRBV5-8,TGTGCCAGCAGCTCTGGACTAGCGGGAGACACCCTCTACGAGCAGTACTTC,CASSSGLAGDTLYEQYF
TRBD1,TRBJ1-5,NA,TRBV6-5,TGTGCCAGCAGTTCCCTCCTGGGACAGGGAAATCAGCCCCAGCATTTT,CASSSLLGQGNQPQHF
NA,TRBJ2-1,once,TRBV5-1,TGCGCCAGCAGGAAAAGCTCCTACAATGAGCAGTTCTTC,CASRKSSYNEQFF
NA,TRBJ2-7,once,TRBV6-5,TGTGCCAGCACCTCAGGGCTTTTCGGGTCGGAGCAGTACTTC,CASTSGLFGSEQYF
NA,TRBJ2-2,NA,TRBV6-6,TGTGCCAGCACGAGGGGATACACCGGGGAGCTGTTTTTT,CASTRGYTGELFF
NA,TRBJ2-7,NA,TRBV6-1,TGTGCCAGCAGTGAACGGGGTTTCGCCTACGAGCAGTACTTC,CASSERGFAYEQYF
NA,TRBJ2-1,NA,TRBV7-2,TGTGCCAGCAGCTTATCCCCACGGGGCAATGAGCAGTTCTTC,CASSLSPRGNEQFF
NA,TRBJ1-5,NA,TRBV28,TGTGCCAGCAGTTTTGGGGAGGAGGGCAATCAGCCCCAGCATTTT,CASSFGEEGNQPQHF
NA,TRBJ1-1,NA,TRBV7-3,TGTGCCAGCAGCCCCCCCTGGGAGCTGTCAGCTTTCTTT,CASSPPWELSAFF
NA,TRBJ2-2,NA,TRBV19,TGTGCCAGTAGGCCTGTGGCCGGGGAGCTGTTTTTT,CASRPVAGELFF
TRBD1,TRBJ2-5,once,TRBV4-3,TGCGCCAGCAGCCAAGAACATACAGGGGTGAAGACCCAGTACTTC,CASSQEHTGVKTQYF
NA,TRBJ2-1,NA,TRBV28,TGTGCCAGCAGCCCCCCCATAGTGCTAAACAATGAGCAGTTCTTC,CASSPPIVLNNEQFF
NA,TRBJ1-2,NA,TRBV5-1,TGCGCCAGCAGCTTGGCGATCGAGGGGGATGGTGGCTACACCTTC,CASSLAIEGDGGYTF
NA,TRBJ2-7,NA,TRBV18,TGTGCCAGCTCACCACTTCCTGGGTCGCCTCTAAGCTCCTACGAGCAGTACTTC,CASSPLPGSPLSSYEQYF
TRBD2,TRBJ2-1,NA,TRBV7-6,TGTGCCAGCAGCCCACCCCAGCTAGCGGGAGCCCGCAATGAGCAGTTCTTC,CASSPPQLAGARNEQFF
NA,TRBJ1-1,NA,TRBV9,TGTGCCAGCAGCGTAGGGACAGCGAAGTCTGAAGCTTTCTTT,CASSVGTAKSEAFF
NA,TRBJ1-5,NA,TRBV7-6,TGTGCCAGCAGCTTAGGGACGGGGAACAATCAGCCCCAGCATTTT,CASSLGTGNNQPQHF
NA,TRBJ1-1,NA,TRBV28,TGTGCCAGCAGCCAATTCAGGGGTTCGGCTTTCTTT,CASSQFRGSAFF